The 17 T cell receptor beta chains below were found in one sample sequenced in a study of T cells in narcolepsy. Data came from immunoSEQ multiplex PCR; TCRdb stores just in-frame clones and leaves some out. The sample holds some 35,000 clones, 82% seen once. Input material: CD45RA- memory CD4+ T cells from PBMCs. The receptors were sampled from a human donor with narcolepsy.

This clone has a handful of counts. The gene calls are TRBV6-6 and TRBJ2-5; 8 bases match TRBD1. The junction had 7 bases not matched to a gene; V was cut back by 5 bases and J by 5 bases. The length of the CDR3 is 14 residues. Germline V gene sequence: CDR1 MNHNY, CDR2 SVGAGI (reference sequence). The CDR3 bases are TGTGCCAGCAGTATCCGGACAGGGCGGGAGACCCAGTACTTC. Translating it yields CASSIRTGRETQYF.

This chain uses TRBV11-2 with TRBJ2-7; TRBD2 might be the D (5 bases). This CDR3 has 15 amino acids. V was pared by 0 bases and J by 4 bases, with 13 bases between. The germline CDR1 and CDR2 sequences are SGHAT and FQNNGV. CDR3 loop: CASSLDSALGYEQYF. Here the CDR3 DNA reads TGTGCCAGCAGCTTAGATAGCGCTTTGGGGTACGAGCAGTACTTC.

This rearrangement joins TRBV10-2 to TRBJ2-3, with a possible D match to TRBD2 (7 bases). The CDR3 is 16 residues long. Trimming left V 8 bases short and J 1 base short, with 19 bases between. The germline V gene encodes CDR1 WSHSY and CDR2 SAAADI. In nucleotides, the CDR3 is TGCGCCAGCTTCCTGGGGCGGGGGCCCGGCACAGATACGCAGTATTTT. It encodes CASFLGRGPGTDTQYF.

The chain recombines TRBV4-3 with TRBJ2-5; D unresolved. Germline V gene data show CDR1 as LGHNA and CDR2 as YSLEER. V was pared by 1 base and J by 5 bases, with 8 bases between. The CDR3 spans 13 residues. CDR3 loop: CASSQVGGETQYF. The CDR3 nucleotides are TGCGCCAGCAGCCAAGTCGGTGGGGAGACCCAGTACTTC.

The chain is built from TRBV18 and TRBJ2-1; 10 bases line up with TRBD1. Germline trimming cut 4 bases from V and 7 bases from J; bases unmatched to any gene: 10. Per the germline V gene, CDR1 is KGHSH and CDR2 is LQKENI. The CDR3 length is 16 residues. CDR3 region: CASSQMGQGNGNEQFF. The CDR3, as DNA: TGTGCCAGCTCACAGATGGGACAGGGGAATGGGAATGAGCAGTTCTTC.

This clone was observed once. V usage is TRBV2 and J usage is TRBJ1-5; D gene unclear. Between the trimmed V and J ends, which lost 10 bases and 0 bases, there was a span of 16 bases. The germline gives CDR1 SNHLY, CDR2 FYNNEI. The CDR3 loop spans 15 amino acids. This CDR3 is CAITDGRNSNQPQHF. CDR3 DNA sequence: TGTGCCATTACCGACGGAAGGAATAGCAATCAGCCCCAGCATTTT.

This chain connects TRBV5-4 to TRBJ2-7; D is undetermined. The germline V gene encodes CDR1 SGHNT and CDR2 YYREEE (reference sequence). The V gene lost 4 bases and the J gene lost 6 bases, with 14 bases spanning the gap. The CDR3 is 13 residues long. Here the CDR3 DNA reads TGTGCCAGCAGCCCGCGTCTGTATTCCGAGCAGTACTTC. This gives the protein CASSPRLYSEQYF.

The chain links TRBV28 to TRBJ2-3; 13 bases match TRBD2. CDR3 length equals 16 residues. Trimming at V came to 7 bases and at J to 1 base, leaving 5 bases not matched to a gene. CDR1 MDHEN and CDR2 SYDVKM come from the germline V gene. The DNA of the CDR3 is TGTGCCAGCACCCCAGGACTAGCGGGAGGCACAGATACGCAGTATTTT. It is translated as CASTPGLAGGTDTQYF. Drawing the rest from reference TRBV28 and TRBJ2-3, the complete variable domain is DVKVTQSSRYLVKRTGEKVFLECVQDMDHENMFWYRQDPGLGLRLIYFSYDVKMKEKGDIPEGYSVSREKKERFSLILESASTNQTSMYLCASTPGLAGGTDTQYFGPGTRLTVL.

DNA of the CDR3: TGTGCCAGCACGGGTGGGAGGGGTTTACAAGAGACCCAGTACTTC. Its translation: CASTGGRGLQETQYF. V is TRBV6-6 and J is TRBJ2-5, with 7 bases matching TRBD2. CDR1 MNHNY and CDR2 SVGAGI come from the germline V gene (reference sequence). CDR3 length equals 15 residues. The junction had 10 bases not matched to a gene; V was cut back by 7 bases and J by 2 bases.

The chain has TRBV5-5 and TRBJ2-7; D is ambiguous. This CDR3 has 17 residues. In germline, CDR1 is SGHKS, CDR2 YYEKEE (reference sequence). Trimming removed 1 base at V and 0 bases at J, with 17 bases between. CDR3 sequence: CASSLFDASRSSYEQYF. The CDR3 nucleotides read TGTGCCAGCAGCTTGTTTGACGCGAGTAGGAGCTCCTACGAGCAGTACTTC.

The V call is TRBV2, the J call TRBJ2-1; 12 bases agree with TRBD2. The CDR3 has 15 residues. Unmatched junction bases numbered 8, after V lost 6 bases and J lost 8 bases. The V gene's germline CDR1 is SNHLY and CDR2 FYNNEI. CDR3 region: CASSAPSGRAYEQFF. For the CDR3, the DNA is TGTGCCAGCAGCGCCCCTAGCGGGAGGGCCTATGAGCAGTTCTTC.

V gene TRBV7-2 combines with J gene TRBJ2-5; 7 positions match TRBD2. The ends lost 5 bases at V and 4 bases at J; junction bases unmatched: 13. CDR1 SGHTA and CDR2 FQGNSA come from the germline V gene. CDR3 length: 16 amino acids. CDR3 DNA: TGTGCCAGCAGCGTGGGGGGTGCGGGAGTGGGAGAGACCCAGTACTTC. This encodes CASSVGGAGVGETQYF.

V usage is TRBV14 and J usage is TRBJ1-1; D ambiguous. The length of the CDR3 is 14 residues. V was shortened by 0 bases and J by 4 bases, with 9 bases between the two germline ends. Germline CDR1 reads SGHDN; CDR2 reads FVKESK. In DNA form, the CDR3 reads TGTGCCAGCAGCCAAGAAATTTTTTCCACTGAAGCTTTCTTT. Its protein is CASSQEIFSTEAFF.

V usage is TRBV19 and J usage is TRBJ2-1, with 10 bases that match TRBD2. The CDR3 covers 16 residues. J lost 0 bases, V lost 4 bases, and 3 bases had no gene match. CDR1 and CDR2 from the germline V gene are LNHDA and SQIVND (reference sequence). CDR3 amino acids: CASSKIAGGSYNEQFF. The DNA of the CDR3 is TGTGCCAGTAGTAAGATAGCGGGGGGCTCCTACAATGAGCAGTTCTTC.

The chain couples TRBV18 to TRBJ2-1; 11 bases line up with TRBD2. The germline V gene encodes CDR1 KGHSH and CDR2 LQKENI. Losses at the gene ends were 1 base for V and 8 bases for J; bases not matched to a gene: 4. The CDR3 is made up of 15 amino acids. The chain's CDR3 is CASSPLAGGLDEQFF. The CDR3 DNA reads TGTGCCAGCTCACCACTAGCGGGGGGGCTTGATGAGCAGTTCTTC.

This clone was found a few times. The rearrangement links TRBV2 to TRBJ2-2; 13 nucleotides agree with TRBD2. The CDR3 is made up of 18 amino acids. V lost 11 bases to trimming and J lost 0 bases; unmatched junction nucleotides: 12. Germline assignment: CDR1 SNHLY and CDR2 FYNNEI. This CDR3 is CALRTSGSHSTNTGELFF. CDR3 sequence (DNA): TGTGCCTTAAGGACTAGCGGGAGCCACTCAACGAACACCGGGGAGCTGTTTTTT. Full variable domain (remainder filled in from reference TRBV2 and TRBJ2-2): EPEVTQTPSHQVTQMGQEVILRCVPISNHLYFYWYRQILGQKVEFLVSFYNNEISEKSEIFDDQFSVERPDGSNFTLKIRSTKLEDSAMYFCALRTSGSHSTNTGELFFGEGSRLTVL.

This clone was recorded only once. The CDR3 here is CASSSQGATDTQYF. The DNA for the CDR3 is TGTGCCAGCAGCTCTCAGGGGGCCACAGATACGCAGTATTTT. The chain combines TRBV11-2 with TRBJ2-3; TRBD1 agrees at 8 bases. J lost 2 bases, V lost 4 bases, and 2 bases had no gene match. The CDR3 runs 14 residues. Germline loops: CDR1 SGHAT, CDR2 FQNNGV.